The entry below gives a single T cell receptor beta chain sequence along with its context. Antigen: not known. The data stem from a study of a mutant IDH1 vaccine in newly diagnosed glioma. About the research overall: The therapy given earlier, which was standard therapy, consisted of radiotherapy, temozolomide, or both, and most of the patients received both.

This CDR3 comprises 14 residues. Germline trimming cut 3 bases from V and 3 bases from J; bases unmatched to any gene: 1. CDR1 and CDR2 (germline): SGHNT, YENEEA. Study results and caveats: Vaccine-induced responses were seen in 93.3% of patients, spanning several MHC alleles.

Regarding time point: week 23, last vaccination. The vaccine gave 300 ug of a 20-mer mutant IDH1 peptide subcutaneously per dose. Using immunoSEQ multiplex PCR, the repertoire was profiled, and TCRdb retains in-frame clones only, with some absent. This table has roughly 43,000 clones, approximately 84% appearing once. V usage is TRBV11-3 and J usage is TRBJ2-1; 8 nucleotides match TRBD1. Sequencing used PBMCs, obtained from a glioma patient whose treatment included an IDH1 peptide vaccine. This TCR derives from a woman between 18 and 29 years old with glioma. Some clones in this sample may be carry-over from other donors' samples. Here the CDR3 reads CASSFGQGYNEQFF. CDR3 nucleotides: TGTGCCAGCAGCTTCGGACAGGGCTACAATGAGCAGTTCTTC. Supplemented by reference TRBV11-3 and TRBJ2-1, the full variable domain reads EAGVVQSPRYKIIEKKQPVAFWCNPISGHNTLYWYLQNLGQGPELLIRYENEEAVDDSQLPKDRFSAERLKGVDSTLKIQPAELGDSAVYLCASSFGQGYNEQFFGPGTRLTVL.